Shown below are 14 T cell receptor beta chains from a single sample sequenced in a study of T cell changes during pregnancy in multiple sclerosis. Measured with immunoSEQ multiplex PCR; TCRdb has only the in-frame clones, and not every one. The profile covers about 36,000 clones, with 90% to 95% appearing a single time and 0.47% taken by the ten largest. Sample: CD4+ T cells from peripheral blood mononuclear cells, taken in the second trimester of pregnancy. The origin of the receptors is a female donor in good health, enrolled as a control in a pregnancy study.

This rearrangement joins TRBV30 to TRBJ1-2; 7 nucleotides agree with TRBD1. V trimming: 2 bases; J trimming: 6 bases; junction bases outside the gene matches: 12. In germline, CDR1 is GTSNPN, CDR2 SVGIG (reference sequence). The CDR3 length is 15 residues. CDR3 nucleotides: TGTGCCTGGAGTAAAAGGGGGCAACAGGGGCATGGCTACACCTTC. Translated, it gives CAWSKRGQQGHGYTF.

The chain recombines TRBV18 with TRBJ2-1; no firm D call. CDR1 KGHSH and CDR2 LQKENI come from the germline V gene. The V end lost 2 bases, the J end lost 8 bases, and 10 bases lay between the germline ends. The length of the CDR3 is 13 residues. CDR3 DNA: TGTGCCAGCTCACCAGGGCCGCAATATGAGCAGTTCTTC. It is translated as CASSPGPQYEQFF.

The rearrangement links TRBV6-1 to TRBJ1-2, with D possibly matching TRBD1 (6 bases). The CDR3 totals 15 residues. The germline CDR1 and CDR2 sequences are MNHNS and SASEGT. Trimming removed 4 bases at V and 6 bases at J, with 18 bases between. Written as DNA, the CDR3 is TGTGCCAGCAGTGCCAGAACTACAGGGTCTAATGGCTACACCTTC. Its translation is CASSARTTGSNGYTF.

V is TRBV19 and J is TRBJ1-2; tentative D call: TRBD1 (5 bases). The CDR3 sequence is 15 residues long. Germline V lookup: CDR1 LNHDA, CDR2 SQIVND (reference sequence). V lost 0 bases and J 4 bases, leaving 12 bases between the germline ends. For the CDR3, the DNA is TGTGCCAGTAGTATAGACTTGACAGTCGGCTATGGCTACACCTTC. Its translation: CASSIDLTVGYGYTF.

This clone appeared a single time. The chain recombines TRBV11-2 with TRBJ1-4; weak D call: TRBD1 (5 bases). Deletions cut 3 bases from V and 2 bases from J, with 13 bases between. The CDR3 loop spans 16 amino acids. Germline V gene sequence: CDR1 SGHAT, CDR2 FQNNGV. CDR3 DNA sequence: TGTGCCAGCAGCTTGGGCCGCCGGGGGACTAATGAAAAACTGTTTTTT. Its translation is CASSLGRRGTNEKLFF.

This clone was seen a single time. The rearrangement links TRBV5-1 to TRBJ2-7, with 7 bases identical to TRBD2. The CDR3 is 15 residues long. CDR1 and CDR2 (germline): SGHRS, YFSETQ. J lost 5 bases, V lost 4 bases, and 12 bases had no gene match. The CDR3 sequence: CASSPFAGDDNEQYF. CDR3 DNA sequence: TGCGCCAGCAGCCCCTTCGCGGGAGATGACAACGAGCAGTACTTC.

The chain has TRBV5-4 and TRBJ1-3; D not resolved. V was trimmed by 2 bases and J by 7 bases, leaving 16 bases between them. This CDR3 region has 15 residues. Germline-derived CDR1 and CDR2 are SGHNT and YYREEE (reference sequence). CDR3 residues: CASSFSPAGSNTIYF. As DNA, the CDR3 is TGTGCCAGCAGCTTTTCCCCGGCAGGTTCCAACACCATATATTTT.

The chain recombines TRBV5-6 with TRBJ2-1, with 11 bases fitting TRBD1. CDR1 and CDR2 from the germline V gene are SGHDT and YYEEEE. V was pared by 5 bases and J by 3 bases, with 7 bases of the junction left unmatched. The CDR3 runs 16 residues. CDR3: CASRESGTGGYNEQFF. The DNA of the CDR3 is TGTGCCAGCAGAGAGTCCGGGACAGGGGGCTACAATGAGCAGTTCTTC.

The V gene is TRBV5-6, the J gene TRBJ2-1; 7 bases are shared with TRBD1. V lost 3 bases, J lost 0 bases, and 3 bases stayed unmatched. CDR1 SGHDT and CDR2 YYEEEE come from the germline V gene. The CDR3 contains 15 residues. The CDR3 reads CASSYGTDSYNEQFF. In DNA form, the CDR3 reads TGTGCCAGCAGCTACGGGACAGACTCCTACAATGAGCAGTTCTTC. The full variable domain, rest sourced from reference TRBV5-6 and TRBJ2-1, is DAGVTQSPTHLIKTRGQQVTLRCSPKSGHDTVSWYQQALGQGPQFIFQYYEEEERQRGNFPDRFSGHQFPNYSSELNVNALLLGDSALYLCASSYGTDSYNEQFFGPGTRLTVL.

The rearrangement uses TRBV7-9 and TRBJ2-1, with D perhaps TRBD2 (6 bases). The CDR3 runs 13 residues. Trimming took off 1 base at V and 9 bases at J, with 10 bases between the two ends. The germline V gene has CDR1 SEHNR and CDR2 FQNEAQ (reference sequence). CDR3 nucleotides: TGTGCCAGCAGCTTAGACCTCGGGGGTGAGCAGTTCTTC. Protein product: CASSLDLGGEQFF.

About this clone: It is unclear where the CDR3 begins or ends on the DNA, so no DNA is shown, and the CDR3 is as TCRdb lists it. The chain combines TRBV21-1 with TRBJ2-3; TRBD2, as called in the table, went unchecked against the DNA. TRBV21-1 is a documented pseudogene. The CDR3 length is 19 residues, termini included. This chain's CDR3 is CASSNWVGGGSSSTDTQYF.

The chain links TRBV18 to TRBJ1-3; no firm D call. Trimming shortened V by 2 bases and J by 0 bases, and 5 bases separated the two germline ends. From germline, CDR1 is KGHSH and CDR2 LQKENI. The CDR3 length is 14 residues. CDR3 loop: CASSPTNSGNTIYF. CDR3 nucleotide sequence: TGTGCCAGCTCACCAACAAACTCTGGAAACACCATATATTTT. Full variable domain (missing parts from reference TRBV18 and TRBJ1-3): NAGVMQNPRHLVRRRGQEARLRCSPMKGHSHVYWYRQLPEEGLKFMVYLQKENIIDESGMPKERFSAEFPKEGPSILRIQQVVRGDSAAYFCASSPTNSGNTIYFGEGSWLTVV.

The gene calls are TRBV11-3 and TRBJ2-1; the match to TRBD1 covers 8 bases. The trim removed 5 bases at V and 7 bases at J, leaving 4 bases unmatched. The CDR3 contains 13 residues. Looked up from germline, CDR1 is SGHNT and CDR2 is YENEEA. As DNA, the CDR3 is TGTGCCAGCAGCCCTAGGACAGGGAATGAGCAGTTCTTC. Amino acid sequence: CASSPRTGNEQFF.

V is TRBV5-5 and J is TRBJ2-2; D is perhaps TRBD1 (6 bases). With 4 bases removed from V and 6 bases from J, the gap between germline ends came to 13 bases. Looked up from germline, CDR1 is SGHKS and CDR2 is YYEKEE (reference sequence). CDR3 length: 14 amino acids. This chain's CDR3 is CASSRQAGAGELFF. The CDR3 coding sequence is TGTGCCAGCAGCCGACAGGCGGGCGCCGGGGAGCTGTTTTTT.